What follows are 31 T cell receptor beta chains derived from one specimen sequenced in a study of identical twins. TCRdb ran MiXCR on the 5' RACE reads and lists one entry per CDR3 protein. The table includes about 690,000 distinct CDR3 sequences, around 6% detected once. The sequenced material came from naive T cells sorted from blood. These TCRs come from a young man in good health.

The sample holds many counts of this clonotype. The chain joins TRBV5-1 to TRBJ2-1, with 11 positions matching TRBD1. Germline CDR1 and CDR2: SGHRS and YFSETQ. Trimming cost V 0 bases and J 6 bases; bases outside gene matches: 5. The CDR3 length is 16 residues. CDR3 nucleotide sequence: TGCGCCAGCAGCTTGGTCGGGACAGGGGGATTCAATGAGCAGTTCTTC. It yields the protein CASSLVGTGGFNEQFF.

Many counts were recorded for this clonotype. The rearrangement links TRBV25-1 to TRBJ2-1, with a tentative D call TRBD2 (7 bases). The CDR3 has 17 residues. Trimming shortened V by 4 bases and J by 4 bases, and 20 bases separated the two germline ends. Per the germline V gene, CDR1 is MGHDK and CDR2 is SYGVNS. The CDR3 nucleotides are TGTGCCAGCAGTGGGTGGGGGCGGGAGCCTCTTTACAATGAGCAGTTCTTC. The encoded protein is CASSGWGREPLYNEQFF.

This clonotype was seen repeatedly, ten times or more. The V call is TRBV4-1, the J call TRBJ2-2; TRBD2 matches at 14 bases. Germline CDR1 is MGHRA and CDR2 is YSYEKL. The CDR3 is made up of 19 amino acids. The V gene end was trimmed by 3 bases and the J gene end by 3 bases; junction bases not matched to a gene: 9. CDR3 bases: TGCGCCAGCAGCCACCTCGGGACTAGCGGGAGTATGGACACCGGGGAGCTGTTTTTT. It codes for CASSHLGTSGSMDTGELFF.

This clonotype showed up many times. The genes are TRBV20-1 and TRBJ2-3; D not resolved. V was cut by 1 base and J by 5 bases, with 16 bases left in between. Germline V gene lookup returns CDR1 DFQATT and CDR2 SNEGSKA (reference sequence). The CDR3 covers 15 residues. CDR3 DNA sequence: TGCAGTGCTAGAGCATTGGCAGGATTGTTAGATACGCAGTATTTT. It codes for CSARALAGLLDTQYF.

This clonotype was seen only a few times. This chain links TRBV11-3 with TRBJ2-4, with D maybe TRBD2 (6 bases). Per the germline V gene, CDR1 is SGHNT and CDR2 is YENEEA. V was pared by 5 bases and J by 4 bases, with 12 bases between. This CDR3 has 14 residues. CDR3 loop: CASSRGSNKNIQYF. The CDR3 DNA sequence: TGTGCCAGCAGCCGGGGGAGTAATAAAAACATTCAGTACTTC.

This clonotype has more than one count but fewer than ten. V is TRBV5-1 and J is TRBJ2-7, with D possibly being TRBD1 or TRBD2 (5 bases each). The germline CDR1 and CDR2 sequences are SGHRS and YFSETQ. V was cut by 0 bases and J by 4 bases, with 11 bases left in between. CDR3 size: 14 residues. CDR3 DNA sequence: TGCGCCAGCAGCTTGGAACGGGACGGGTACGAGCAGTACTTC. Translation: CASSLERDGYEQYF.

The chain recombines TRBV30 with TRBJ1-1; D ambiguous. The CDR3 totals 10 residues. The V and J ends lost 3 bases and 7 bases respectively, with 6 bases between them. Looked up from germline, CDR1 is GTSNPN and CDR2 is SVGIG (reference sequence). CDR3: CAWRKVEAFF. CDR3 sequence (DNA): TGTGCCTGGAGGAAGGTTGAAGCTTTCTTT.

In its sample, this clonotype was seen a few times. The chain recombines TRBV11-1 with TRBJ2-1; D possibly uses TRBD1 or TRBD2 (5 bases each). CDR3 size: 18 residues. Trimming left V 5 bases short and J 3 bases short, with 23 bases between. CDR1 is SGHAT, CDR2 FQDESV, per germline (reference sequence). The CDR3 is CASSATDGAKRDYNEQFF. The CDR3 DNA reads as TGTGCCAGCAGCGCCACCGACGGGGCAAAAAGAGACTACAATGAGCAGTTCTTC.

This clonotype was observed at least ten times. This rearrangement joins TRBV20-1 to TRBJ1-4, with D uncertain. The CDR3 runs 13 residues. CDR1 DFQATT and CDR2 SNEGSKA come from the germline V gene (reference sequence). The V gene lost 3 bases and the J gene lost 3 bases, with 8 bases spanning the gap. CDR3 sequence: CSARGPSNEKLFF. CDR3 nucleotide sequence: TGCAGTGCTAGGGGCCCTTCTAATGAAAAACTGTTTTTT.

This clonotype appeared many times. CDR3 loop: CASSLGVNNEQFF. CDR3 coding DNA: TGTGCCAGCAGCTTAGGAGTCAACAATGAGCAGTTCTTC. V usage is TRBV7-9 and J usage is TRBJ2-1; D is uncertain. V lost 1 base, J lost 5 bases, and 6 bases lay in between. The CDR3 spans 13 residues. Germline V lookup: CDR1 SEHNR, CDR2 FQNEAQ (reference sequence).

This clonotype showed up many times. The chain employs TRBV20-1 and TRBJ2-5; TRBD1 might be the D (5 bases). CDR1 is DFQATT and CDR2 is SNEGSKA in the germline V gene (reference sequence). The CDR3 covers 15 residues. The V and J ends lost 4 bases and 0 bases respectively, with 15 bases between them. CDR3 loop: CSAIGAPHHQETQYF. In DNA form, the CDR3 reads TGCAGTGCTATTGGGGCACCTCACCACCAAGAGACCCAGTACTTC.

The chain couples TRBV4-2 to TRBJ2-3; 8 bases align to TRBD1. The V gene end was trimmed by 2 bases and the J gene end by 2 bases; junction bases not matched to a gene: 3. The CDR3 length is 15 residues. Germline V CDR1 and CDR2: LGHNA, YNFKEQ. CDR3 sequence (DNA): TGTGCCAGCAGCCAAAACAGGGGGTCCACAGATACGCAGTATTTT. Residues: CASSQNRGSTDTQYF.

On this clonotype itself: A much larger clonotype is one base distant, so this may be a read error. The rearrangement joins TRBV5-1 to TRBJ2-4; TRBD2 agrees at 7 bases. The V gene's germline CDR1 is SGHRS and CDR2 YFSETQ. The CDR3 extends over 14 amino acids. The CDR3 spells CASSLDLAENTQYF. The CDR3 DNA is TGCGCCAGCAGCTTGGACCTAGCGGAAAACACTCAGTACTTC. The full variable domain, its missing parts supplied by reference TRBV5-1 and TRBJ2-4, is KAGVTQTPRYLIKTRGQQVTLSCSPISGHRSVSWYQQTPGQGLQFLFEYFSETQRNKGNFPGRFSGRQFSNSRSEMNVSTLELGDSALYLCASSLDLAENTQYFGAGTRLSVL.

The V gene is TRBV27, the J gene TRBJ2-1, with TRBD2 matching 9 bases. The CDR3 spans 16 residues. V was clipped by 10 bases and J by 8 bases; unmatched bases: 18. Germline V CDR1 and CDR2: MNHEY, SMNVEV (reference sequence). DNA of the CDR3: TGTGCCACTCTCTCGCCAGCGACTAGCGGTAGTGATGAGCAGTTCTTC. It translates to CATLSPATSGSDEQFF.

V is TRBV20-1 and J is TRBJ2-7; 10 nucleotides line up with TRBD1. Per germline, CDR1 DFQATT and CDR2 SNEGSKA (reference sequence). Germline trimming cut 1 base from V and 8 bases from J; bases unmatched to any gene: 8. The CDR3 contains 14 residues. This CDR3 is CSARGRTGGLKQYF. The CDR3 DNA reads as TGCAGTGCTAGAGGGAGGACAGGGGGTCTTAAGCAGTACTTC.

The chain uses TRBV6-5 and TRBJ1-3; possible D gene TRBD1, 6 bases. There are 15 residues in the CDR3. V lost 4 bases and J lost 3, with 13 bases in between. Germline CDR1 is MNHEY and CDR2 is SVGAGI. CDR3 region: CASSLTGNDGNTIYF. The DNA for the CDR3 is TGTGCCAGCAGTTTGACAGGCAACGATGGAAACACCATATATTTT.

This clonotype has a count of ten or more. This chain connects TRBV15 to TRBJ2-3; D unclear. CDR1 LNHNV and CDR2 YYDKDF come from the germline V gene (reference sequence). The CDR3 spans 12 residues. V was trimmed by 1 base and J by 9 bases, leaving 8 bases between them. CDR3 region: CATSRVAETQYF. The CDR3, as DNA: TGTGCCACCAGCAGAGTGGCGGAAACGCAGTATTTT.

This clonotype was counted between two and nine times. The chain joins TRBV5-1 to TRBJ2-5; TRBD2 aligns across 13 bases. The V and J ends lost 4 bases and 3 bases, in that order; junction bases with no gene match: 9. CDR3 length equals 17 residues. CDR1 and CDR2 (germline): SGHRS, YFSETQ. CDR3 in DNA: TGCGCCAGCAGCGCTGGACTAGCGGGAGTTCTAGAAGAGACCCAGTACTTC. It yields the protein CASSAGLAGVLEETQYF.

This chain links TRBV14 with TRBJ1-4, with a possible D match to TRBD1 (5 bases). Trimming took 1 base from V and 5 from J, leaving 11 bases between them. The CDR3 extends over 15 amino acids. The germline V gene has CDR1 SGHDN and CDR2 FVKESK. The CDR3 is CASSQVGRGNEKLFF. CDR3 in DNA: TGTGCCAGCAGCCAAGTCGGTAGGGGAAATGAAAAACTGTTTTTT.

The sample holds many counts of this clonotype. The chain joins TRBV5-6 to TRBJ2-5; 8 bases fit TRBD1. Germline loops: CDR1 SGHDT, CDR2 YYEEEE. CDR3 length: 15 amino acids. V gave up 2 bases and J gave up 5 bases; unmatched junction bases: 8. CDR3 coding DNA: TGTGCCAGCAGCTTTGGTTCCGGGGACAGGGAGACCCAGTACTTC. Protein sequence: CASSFGSGDRETQYF. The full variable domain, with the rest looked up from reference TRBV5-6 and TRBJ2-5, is DAGVTQSPTHLIKTRGQQVTLRCSPKSGHDTVSWYQQALGQGPQFIFQYYEEEERQRGNFPDRFSGHQFPNYSSELNVNALLLGDSALYLCASSFGSGDRETQYFGPGTRLLVL.

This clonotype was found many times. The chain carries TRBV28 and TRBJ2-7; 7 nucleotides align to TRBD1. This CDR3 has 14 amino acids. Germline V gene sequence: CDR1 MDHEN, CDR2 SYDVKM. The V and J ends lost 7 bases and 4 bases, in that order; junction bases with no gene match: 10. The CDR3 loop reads CASTTDRWEYEQYF. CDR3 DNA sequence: TGTGCCAGCACCACGGACAGGTGGGAATACGAGCAGTACTTC.

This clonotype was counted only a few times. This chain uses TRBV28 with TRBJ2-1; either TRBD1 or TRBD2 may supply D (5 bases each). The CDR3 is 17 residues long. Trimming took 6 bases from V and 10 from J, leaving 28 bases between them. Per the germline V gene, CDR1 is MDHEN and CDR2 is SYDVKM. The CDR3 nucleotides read TGTGCCAGCAGCCCGAACATCGGGGCCCATGGAGCCCCCGAGCAGTTCTTC. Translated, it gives CASSPNIGAHGAPEQFF.

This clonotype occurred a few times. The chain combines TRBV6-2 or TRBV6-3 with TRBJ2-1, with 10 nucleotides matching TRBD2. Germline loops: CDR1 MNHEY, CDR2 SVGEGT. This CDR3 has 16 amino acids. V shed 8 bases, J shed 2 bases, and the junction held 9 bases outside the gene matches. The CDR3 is CASVGPGLATYNEQFF. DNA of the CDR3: TGTGCCAGCGTAGGTCCGGGACTAGCGACCTACAATGAGCAGTTCTTC.

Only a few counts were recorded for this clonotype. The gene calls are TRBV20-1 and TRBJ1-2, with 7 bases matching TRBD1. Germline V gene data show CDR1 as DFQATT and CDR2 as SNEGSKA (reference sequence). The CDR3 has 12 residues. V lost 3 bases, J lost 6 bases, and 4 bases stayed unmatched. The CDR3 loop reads CSASDREDGYTF. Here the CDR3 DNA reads TGCAGTGCTAGTGACAGGGAGGATGGCTACACCTTC.

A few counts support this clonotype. The CDR3 reads CASSPSQGPEAFF. For the CDR3, the DNA is TGTGCCAGCTCACCGAGTCAGGGGCCAGAAGCTTTCTTT. The chain combines TRBV18 with TRBJ1-1; the D gene is possibly TRBD1 (6 bases). The ends were cut back, 3 bases at V and 8 bases at J, with 13 bases in the middle. CDR1 and CDR2 from the germline V gene are KGHSH and LQKENI. The CDR3 runs 13 residues.

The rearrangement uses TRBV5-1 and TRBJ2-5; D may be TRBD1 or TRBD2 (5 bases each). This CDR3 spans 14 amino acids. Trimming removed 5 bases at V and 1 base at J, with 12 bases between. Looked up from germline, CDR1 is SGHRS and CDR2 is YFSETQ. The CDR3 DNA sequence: TGCGCCAGCAGAGGGACCGTAGCCCAAGAGACCCAGTACTTC. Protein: CASRGTVAQETQYF.

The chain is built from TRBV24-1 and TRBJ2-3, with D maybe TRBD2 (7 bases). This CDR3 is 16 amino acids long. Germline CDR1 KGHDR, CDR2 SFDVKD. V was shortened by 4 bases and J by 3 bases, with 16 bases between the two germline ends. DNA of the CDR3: TGTGCCACCAGTGACCGCTCCGGGGGGCGAACAGATACGCAGTATTTT. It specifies CATSDRSGGRTDTQYF.

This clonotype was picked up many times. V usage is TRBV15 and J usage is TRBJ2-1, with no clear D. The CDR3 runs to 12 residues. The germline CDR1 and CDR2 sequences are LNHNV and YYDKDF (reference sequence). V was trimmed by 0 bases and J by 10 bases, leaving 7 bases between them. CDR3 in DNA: TGTGCCACCAGCAGAGAAGCCGCCGAGCAGTTCTTC. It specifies CATSREAAEQFF. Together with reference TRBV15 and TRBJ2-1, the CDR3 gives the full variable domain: DAMVIQNPRYQVTQFGKPVTLSCSQTLNHNVMYWYQQKSSQAPKLLFHYYDKDFNNEADTPDNFQSRRPNTSFCFLDIRSPGLGDTAMYLCATSREAAEQFFGPGTRLTVL.

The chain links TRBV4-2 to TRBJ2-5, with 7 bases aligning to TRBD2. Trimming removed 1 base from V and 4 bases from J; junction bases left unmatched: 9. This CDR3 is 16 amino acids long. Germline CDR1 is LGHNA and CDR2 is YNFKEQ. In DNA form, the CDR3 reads TGTGCCAGCAGCCAAGGTCTGCGGGAGAGATCAGAGACCCAGTACTTC. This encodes CASSQGLRERSETQYF.

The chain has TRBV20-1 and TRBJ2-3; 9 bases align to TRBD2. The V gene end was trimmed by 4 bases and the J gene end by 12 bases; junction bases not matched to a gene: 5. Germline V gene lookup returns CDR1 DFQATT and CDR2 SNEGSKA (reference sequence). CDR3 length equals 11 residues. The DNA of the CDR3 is TGCAGTGCTATATGGCGGGAGGGCCAGTATTTT. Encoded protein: CSAIWREGQYF.

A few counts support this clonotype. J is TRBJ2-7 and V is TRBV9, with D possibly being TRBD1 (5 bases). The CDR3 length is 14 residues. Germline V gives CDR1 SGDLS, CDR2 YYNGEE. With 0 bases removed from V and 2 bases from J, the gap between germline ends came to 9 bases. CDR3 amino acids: CASSVDQGTYEQYF. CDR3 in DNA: TGTGCCAGCAGCGTAGATCAGGGAACCTACGAGCAGTACTTC. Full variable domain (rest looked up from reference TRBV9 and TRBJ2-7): DSGVTQTPKHLITATGQRVTLRCSPRSGDLSVYWYQQSLDQGLQFLIQYYNGEERAKGNILERFSAQQFPDLHSELNLSSLELGDSALYFCASSVDQGTYEQYFGPGTRLTVT.